These 12 T cell receptor beta chains share one sample of origin, sequenced in a study of Tregs in tolerant kidney transplant recipients. The nonmyeloablative bone marrow transplants came from related graft donors, with transient mixed chimerism. Data came from immunoSEQ multiplex PCR; TCRdb stores just in-frame clones and leaves some out. This listing includes 13,000 to 15,000 clones. The sample consisted of CD8+ T cells from blood (PBMCs), taken 6 months after the transplant. The receptors were sampled from a human patient who received a combined kidney and bone marrow transplant. Some T cells may have originated in the graft donor.

As regards this clone: Sequencing ends 3 residues short of the CDR3 end; the germline J gene provides the rest. The chain joins TRBV18 to TRBJ2-7; 8 bases map to TRBD1. Looked up from germline, CDR1 is KGHSH and CDR2 is LQKENI. V trimming: 3 bases; J trimming: 3 bases; junction bases outside the gene matches: 4. The CDR3 is 14 residues long. The CDR3 loop is CASSPGQAFYEQYF. Incomplete CDR3 DNA: TGTGCCAGCTCACCGGGACAGGCCTTCTACGAG.

Notes on this clone: Coverage ceases 3 residues before the CDR3 finishes, and the germline J gene fills in the end. The chain joins TRBV23-1 to TRBJ2-3; TRBD1 matches at 10 bases. TRBV23-1 qualifies as an ORF whose function is uncertain. V lost 6 bases to trimming and J lost 4 bases; unmatched junction nucleotides: 10. CDR3 size: 16 residues. CDR3 DNA (partial): TGCGCCAGCAGCCGCCGTGGACAGGGGGGCCCAGATACG. Encoded protein: CASSRRGQGGPDT. The whole CDR3 sequence is CASSRRGQGGPDTQYF.

On this clone itself: The read gets to within 3 residues of the CDR3 end, and the germline J gene fills in the rest. The chain links TRBV6-2 or TRBV6-3 to TRBJ2-7, with D perhaps matching TRBD1 or TRBD2 (5 bases each). Trimming removed 10 bases at V and 6 bases at J, with 22 bases between. The V gene's germline CDR1 is MNHEY and CDR2 SVGEGT. The CDR3 extends over 14 amino acids. The CDR3 DNA, read in part, is TGTGCCACCCCTTCCCCTGAGGGGCCGGTCGAG. Translated, it gives CATPSPEGPVE. The whole CDR3 protein is CATPSPEGPVEQYF.

Frequency places this clone as medium-sized. The read comes to an end 3 residues before the CDR3 does, leaving the germline J gene to fill in the end. The genes are TRBV2 and TRBJ2-3; D gene ambiguous. The CDR3 length is 13 residues. V lost 4 bases and J lost 2, with 7 bases in between. Per the germline V gene, CDR1 is SNHLY and CDR2 is FYNNEI. The covered CDR3 bases are TGTGCCAGCAGTGTCTATTACACAGATACG. It codes for CASSVYYTDT. The full CDR3 protein is CASSVYYTDTQYF.

On this clone: The read falls 3 residues short of the CDR3 end, and the missing part is taken from the germline J gene. This sequence joins TRBV19 and TRBJ2-3; 8 nucleotides match TRBD1. This CDR3 is built from 14 residues. The germline V gene encodes CDR1 LNHDA and CDR2 SQIVND (reference sequence). Here the CDR3 reads CASSIGQGAQPQYF. The sequenced CDR3 bases are TGTGCCAGTAGTATCGGGCAGGGGGCACAGCCG.

As regards this clone: Read data end 3 residues before the CDR3 end; the end is taken from the germline J gene. The genes are TRBV2 and TRBJ2-3; 10 bases align to TRBD1. The V gene end was trimmed by 6 bases and the J gene end by 3 bases; junction bases not matched to a gene: 6. Germline values: CDR1 SNHLY, CDR2 FYNNEI. This CDR3 region has 15 residues. CDR3 DNA (partial): TGTGCCAGCAGGACCGGGACAGGGGTGACAGATACG. It specifies CASRTGTGVTDT. The complete CDR3 protein is CASRTGTGVTDTQYF.

Regarding this clone: The read comes to an end 3 residues before the CDR3 does, leaving the germline J gene to fill in the end. V usage is TRBV6-1 and J usage is TRBJ2-7; 9 nucleotides line up with TRBD2. Germline V gene lookup returns CDR1 MNHNS and CDR2 SASEGT. V was pared by 2 bases and J by 5 bases, with 16 bases of the junction left unmatched. This CDR3 contains 18 residues. The CDR3 is CASSESPSGVAGANEQYF. The sequenced CDR3 bases are TGTGCCAGCAGTGAATCCCCATCCGGGGTAGCGGGAGCGAACGAG.

Concerning this clone itself: The read ends 3 residues before the CDR3 terminus; that terminus is restored from the germline J gene. This chain uses TRBV19 with TRBJ2-1; a possible D gene is TRBD2 (5 bases). The CDR3 consists of 13 residues. Germline values: CDR1 LNHDA, CDR2 SQIVND (reference sequence). The V and J ends lost 1 base and 4 bases respectively, with 5 bases between them. The CDR3: CASSIGGYNEQFF. The part of the CDR3 DNA that was read is TGTGCCAGTAGTATAGGAGGGTACAATGAG.

Regarding this clone: The read comes to an end 3 residues before the CDR3 does, leaving the germline J gene to fill in the end. V and J are TRBV5-1 and TRBJ2-1, with a possible D match to TRBD1 (5 bases). The length of the CDR3 is 12 residues. Germline V CDR1 and CDR2: SGHRS, YFSETQ. Trimming took off 4 bases at V and 5 bases at J, with 7 bases between the two ends. CDR3: CASSPDNNEQFF. The sequenced CDR3 bases are TGCGCCAGCAGCCCGGACAACAATGAG.

Remarks on this clone: The CDR3 goes on 3 residues after the read ends, and that part is filled in from the germline J gene. The chain is built from TRBV2 and TRBJ1-2; D perhaps matches TRBD1 (6 bases). Germline V gene lookup returns CDR1 SNHLY and CDR2 FYNNEI. The CDR3 covers 13 residues. CDR3 DNA, as far as it was read: TGTGCCACCGGGGACACTGGATACAATGAC. This translates into CATGDTGYND. The entire CDR3 protein is CATGDTGYNDYTF. The full variable domain, in which reference TRBV2 and TRBJ1-2 provide the parts outside the CDR3, is EPEVTQTPSHQVTQMGQEVILRCVPISNHLYFYWYRQILGQKVEFLVSFYNNEISEKSEIFDDQFSVERPDGSNFTLKIRSTKLEDSAMYFCATGDTGYNDYTFGSGTRLTVV.

To note about this clone: The CDR3 extends 3 residues past the end of the read, so its final part is completed from the germline J gene. The V call is TRBV7-2, the J call TRBJ2-7; no reliable D call. The CDR3 runs 13 residues. Trimming pared 2 bases from V and 3 bases from J, leaving 8 bases between. Germline V gene data show CDR1 as SGHTA and CDR2 as FQGNSA. CDR3 region: CASSLFRFYEQYF. CDR3 bases read: TGTGCCAGCAGCTTATTTCGGTTCTACGAG.

On this clone itself: One junction end disagrees with the germline gene, perhaps due to a read error. Read sequence stops 3 residues before the CDR3 end, and the germline J gene provides the missing end. Different DNA sequences within this sample yield the same CDR3. The V and J genes are TRBV7-8 and TRBJ1-3; 7 nucleotides align to TRBD1. The CDR3 contains 15 residues. The germline gives CDR1 SGHVS, CDR2 FQNEAQ. The CDR3 reads CASSRKTGYGNTIYF. The sequenced part of the CDR3 DNA is TGTGCCAGCAGCCGCAAGACAGGGTATGGAAACACA.